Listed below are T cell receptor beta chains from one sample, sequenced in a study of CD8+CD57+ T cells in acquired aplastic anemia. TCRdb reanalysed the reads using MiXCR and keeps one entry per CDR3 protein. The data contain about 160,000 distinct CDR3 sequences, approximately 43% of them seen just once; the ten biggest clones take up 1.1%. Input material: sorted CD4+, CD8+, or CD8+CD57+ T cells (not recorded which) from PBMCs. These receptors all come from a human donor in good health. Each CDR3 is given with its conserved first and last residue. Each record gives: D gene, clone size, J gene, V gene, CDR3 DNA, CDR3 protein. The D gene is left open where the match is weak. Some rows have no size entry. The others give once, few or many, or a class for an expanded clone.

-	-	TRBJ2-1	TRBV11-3	TGTGCCAGCAGCCCCCCTGCCGGCCATGAGCAGTTCTTC	CASSPPAGHEQFF
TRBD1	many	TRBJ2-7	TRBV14	TGTGCCAGCAGCCAAGATCGGGGACAGGGGCGCTACGAGCAGTACTTC	CASSQDRGQGRYEQYF
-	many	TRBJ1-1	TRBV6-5	TGTGCCAGCAGTTCCACGGAGAACACTGAAGCTTTCTTT	CASSSTENTEAFF
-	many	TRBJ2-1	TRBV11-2	TGTGCCAGCAGCCGCTTGGTTCGAGCGTCGGATGAGCAGTTCTTC	CASSRLVRASDEQFF
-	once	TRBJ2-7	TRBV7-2	TGTGCCAGCGGCTTGGAGAGACACGAGCAGTACTTC	CASGLERHEQYF
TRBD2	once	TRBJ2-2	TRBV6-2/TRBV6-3	TGTGCCAGCAGTTACTCGCGATTCGGTCTAGCGGTCACGAACACCGGGGAGCTGTTTTTT	CASSYSRFGLAVTNTGELFF
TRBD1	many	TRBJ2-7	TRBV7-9	TGTGCCAGCAGCAAGACAGGGTTCAACGAGCAGTACTTC	CASSKTGFNEQYF
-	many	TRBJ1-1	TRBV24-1	TGTGCCACCAGTGACTCAGTGAACACTGAAGCTTTCTTT	CATSDSVNTEAFF
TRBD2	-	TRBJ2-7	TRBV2	TGTGCCAGCAGTTACCCAGGCGGGGGGGCCTCCGAGCAGTACTTC	CASSYPGGGASEQYF
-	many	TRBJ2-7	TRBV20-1	TGCAGTGCTAGAGATGCAGGGACTGTCTCCGAGCAGTACTTC	CSARDAGTVSEQYF
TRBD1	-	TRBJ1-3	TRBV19	TGTGCCAGTAGTTCTGGGACAGGGACTGGAAACACCATATATTTT	CASSSGTGTGNTIYF
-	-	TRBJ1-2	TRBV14	TGTGCCAGCAGCCCCTCAGGGGCGGCTTTGTATGGCTACACCTTC	CASSPSGAALYGYTF
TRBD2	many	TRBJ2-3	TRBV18	TGTGCCAGCTCACTTGTAGCGGGATTCACAGATACGCAGTATTTT	CASSLVAGFTDTQYF
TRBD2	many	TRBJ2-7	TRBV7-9	TGTGCCAGCAGACGTGCCGGGACTAGCGGGGGCCACTACGAGCAGTACTTC	CASRRAGTSGGHYEQYF
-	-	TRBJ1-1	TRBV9	TGTGCCAGCAGCCCCCGGTACACGACGAACACTGAAGCTTTCTTT	CASSPRYTTNTEAFF
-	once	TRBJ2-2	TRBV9	TGTGCCAGCAGCGTAGCTACAAGAGACCCAAACACCGGGGAGCTGTTTTTT	CASSVATRDPNTGELFF
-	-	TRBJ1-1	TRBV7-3	TGTGCCAGCAGCTCCACCATAGAACCGAACACTGAGGCTTCCTTT	CASSSTIEPNTEASF
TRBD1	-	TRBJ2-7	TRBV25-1	TGTGCCAGCAGTGAATGGGGGACAGGCACCTACGAGCAGTACTTC	CASSEWGTGTYEQYF
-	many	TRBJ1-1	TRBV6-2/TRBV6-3	TGTGCCAGCAGCTCGAATTACAACCCTGAAGCTTTCTTT	CASSSNYNPEAFF
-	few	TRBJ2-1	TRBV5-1	TGCGCCAGCACCTCTACCACGGGGAGCTCCTACAATGAGCAGTTCTTC	CASTSTTGSSYNEQFF
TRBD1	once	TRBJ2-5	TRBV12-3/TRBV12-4	TGTGCCAGCAGTCAATCGGGACAGGGGGTGAGGGAGACCCAGTACTTC	CASSQSGQGVRETQYF
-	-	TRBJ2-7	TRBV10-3	TGTGCCAGCAGTCCCCGCAAGGACCGCTACGAGCAGTACTTC	CASSPRKDRYEQYF
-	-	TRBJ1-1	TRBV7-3	TGTGCCAGCAGCCAGCTTTTGAACACTGAAGCTTTCTTT	CASSQLLNTEAFF
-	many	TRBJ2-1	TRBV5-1	TGCGCCAGCAGCTTATACAGCGATACCTACAATGAGCAGTTCTTC	CASSLYSDTYNEQFF
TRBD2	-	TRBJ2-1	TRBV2	TGTGCCAGCAGCCCCTCACTAGCGGGGTTCAATGAGCAGTTCTTC	CASSPSLAGFNEQFF
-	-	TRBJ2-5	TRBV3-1	TGTGCCAGCTTTTCCCCGGGCAGGGGTCAAGAGACCCAGTACTTC	CASFSPGRGQETQYF
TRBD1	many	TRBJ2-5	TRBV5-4	TGTGCCAGCAGCTTCAATCTAGGGGACAGGGAATCAGAGACCCAGTACTTC	CASSFNLGDRESETQYF
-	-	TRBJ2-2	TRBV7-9	TGTGCCAGCAGCCCAGGGGACACCGGGGAGCTGTTTTTT	CASSPGDTGELFF